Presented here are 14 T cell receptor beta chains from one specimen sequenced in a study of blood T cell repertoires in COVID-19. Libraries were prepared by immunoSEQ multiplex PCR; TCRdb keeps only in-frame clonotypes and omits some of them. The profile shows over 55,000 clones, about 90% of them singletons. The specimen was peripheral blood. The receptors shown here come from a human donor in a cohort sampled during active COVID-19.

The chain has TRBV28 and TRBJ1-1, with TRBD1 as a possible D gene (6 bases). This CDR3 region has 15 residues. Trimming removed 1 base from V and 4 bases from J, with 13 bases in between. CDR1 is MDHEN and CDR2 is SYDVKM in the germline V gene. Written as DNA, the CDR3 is TGTGCCAGCAGTTTATTCGAGGGGGTCGTCACTGAAGCTTTCTTT. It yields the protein CASSLFEGVVTEAFF.

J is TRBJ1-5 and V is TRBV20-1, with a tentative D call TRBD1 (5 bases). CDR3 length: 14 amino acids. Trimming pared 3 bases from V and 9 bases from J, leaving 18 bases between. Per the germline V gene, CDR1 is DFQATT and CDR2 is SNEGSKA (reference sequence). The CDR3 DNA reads TGCAGTGCTAGTAACGACAGAGACCTAGGGCCCCAGCATTTT. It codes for CSASNDRDLGPQHF.

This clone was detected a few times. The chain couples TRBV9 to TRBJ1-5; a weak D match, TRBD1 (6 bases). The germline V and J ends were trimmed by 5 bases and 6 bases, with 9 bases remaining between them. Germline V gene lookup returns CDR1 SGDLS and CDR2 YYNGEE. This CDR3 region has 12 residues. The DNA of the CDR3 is TGTGCCAGCAGACAGGGTAGTCAGCCCCAGCATTTT. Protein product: CASRQGSQPQHF.

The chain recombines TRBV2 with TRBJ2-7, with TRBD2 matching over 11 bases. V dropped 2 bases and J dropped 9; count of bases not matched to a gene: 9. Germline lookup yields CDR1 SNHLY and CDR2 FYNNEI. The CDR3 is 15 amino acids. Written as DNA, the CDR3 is TGTGCCAGCAGTGAAATTTCGACTAGCGGGGTCCCGCAGTACTTC. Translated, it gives CASSEISTSGVPQYF.

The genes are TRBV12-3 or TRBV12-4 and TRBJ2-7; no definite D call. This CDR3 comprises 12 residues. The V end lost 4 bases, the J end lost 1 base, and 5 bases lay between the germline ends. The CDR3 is CASSSPSYEQYF. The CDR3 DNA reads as TGTGCCAGCAGTTCCCCATCCTACGAGCAGTACTTC.

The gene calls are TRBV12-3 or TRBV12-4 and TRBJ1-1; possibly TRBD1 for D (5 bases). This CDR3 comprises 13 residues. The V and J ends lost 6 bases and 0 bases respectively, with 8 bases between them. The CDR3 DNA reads TGTGCCAGCAGATTGACAGTGAACACTGAAGCTTTCTTT. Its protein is CASRLTVNTEAFF.

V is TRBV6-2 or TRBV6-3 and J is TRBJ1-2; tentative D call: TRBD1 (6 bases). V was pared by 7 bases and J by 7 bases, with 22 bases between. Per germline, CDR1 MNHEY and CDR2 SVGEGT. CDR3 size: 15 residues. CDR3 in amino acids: CASTPLDRQGGGYTF. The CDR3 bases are TGTGCCAGCACCCCCTTGGACAGACAAGGTGGTGGCTACACCTTC.

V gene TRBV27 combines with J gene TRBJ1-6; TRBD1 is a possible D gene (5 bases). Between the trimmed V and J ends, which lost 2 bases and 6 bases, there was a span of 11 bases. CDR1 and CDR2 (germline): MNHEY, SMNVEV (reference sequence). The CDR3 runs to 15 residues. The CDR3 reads CASSLGARVNSPLHF. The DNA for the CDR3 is TGTGCCAGCAGTTTAGGGGCAAGGGTTAATTCACCCCTCCACTTT.

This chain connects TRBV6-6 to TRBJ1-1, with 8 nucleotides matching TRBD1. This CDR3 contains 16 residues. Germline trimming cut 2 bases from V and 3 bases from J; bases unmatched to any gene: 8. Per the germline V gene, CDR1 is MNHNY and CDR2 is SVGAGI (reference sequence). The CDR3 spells CASSYQGARLDTEAFF. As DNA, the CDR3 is TGTGCCAGCAGTTACCAGGGGGCGCGACTTGACACTGAAGCTTTCTTT.

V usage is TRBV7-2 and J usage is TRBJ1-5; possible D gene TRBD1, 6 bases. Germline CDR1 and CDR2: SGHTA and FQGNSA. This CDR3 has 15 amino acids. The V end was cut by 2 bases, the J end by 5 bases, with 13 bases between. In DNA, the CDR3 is TGTGCCAGCAGCTTAAACGACAGGTTGCATCAGCCCCAGCATTTT. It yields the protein CASSLNDRLHQPQHF.

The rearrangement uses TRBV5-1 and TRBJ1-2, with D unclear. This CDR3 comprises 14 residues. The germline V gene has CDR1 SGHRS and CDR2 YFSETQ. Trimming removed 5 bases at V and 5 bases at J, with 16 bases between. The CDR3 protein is CASSPLAGGYGYTF. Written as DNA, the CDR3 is TGCGCCAGCAGTCCTTTAGCAGGAGGATATGGCTACACCTTC. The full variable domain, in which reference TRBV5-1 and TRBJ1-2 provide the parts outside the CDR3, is KAGVTQTPRYLIKTRGQQVTLSCSPISGHRSVSWYQQTPGQGLQFLFEYFSETQRNKGNFPGRFSGRQFSNSRSEMNVSTLELGDSALYLCASSPLAGGYGYTFGSGTRLTVV.

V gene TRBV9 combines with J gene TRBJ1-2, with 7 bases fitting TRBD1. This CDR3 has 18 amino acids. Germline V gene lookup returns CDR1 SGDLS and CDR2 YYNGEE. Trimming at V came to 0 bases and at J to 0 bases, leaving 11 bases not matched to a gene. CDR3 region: CASSVAGGRSGANYGYTF. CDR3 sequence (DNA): TGTGCCAGCAGCGTAGCAGGGGGGCGAAGTGGGGCTAACTATGGCTACACCTTC.

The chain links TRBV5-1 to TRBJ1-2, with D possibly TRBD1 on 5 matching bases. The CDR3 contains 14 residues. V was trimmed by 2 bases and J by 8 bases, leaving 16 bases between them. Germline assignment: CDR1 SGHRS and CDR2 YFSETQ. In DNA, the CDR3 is TGCGCCAGCAGCTTAACGGACGGATGGGGCGGCTACACCTTC. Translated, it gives CASSLTDGWGGYTF.

Here the CDR3 DNA reads TGTGCCAGCAGCGCCCAGGGGAACACTGAAGCTTTCTTT. Its protein product is CASSAQGNTEAFF. This chain joins TRBV9 and TRBJ1-1; possibly TRBD1 for D (5 bases). The CDR3 contains 13 residues. Germline V gene lookup returns CDR1 SGDLS and CDR2 YYNGEE. V was clipped by 3 bases and J by 1 base, with 7 bases between them.